The sequence of this T cell receptor beta chain was determined in a study of technical replicates of blood from four donors. This clone came up a few times. Here immunoSEQ multiplex PCR was the method, and the copy in TCRdb shows in-frame clones only, minus some. This table holds tens of thousands of clones, over 90% found once. CDR1 is SNHLY, CDR2 FYNNEI, per germline. The CDR3 has 13 amino acids. V was shortened by 8 bases and J by 6 bases, with 16 bases between the two germline ends. Sequencing input: PBMCs. The origin of this receptor is a human donor in good health. Some clones in this sample may be carry-over from other donors' samples. The rearrangement links TRBV2 to TRBJ1-2; TRBD1 is a possible D gene (6 bases). The CDR3: CASGEGGSDGYTF. The CDR3 bases are TGTGCCAGCGGGGAGGGGGGTAGCGATGGCTACACCTTC. Variable domain in full (rest from reference TRBV2 and TRBJ1-2): EPEVTQTPSHQVTQMGQEVILRCVPISNHLYFYWYRQILGQKVEFLVSFYNNEISEKSEIFDDQFSVERPDGSNFTLKIRSTKLEDSAMYFCASGEGGSDGYTFGSGTRLTVV.